One and the same sample provided the 8 T cell receptor beta chains below, sequenced in a study of blood T cells in healthy people across ages. A sample-barcoded 5' primer and a J-beta primer mix were used in a second PCR of about 6 to 12 cycles. MiXCR, run by TCRdb on the 5' RACE reads, gives a single entry per CDR3 protein. The table records fewer than 950,000 distinct CDR3 sequences, about 36% of them present only once. The source material was blood. These receptors came from a man aged 18 to 30 in good health.

V usage is TRBV4-3 and J usage is TRBJ2-1; D not resolved. CDR1 LGHNA and CDR2 YSLEER come from the germline V gene. The CDR3 sequence is 15 residues long. V was pared by 0 bases and J by 2 bases, with 8 bases between. This chain's CDR3 is CASSQDLAPYNEQFF. The CDR3 nucleotides read TGCGCCAGCAGCCAAGATCTTGCACCCTACAATGAGCAGTTCTTC.

On this clonotype itself: This sequence may be a read error, since a much larger clone differs from it by one base. The chain has TRBV12-3 or TRBV12-4 and TRBJ2-3; D is perhaps TRBD1 or TRBD2 (5 bases each). The CDR3 loop spans 17 amino acids. The CDR3 here is CAGSLALGDLSTDTQYF. As DNA, the CDR3 is TGTGCCGGCAGTTTAGCGCTAGGGGATCTAAGCACAGATACGCAGTATTTT.

This clonotype appeared a few times. V gene TRBV7-2 combines with J gene TRBJ1-1; D might be TRBD1 (5 bases). V lost 2 bases and J lost 1, with 14 bases in between. The CDR3 length is 16 residues. Germline-derived CDR1 and CDR2 are SGHTA and FQGNSA. The CDR3, as DNA: TGTGCCAGCAGCTTATTTGTCGGGGCGGGGAACACTGAAGCTTTCTTT. Protein product: CASSLFVGAGNTEAFF.

The chain is built from TRBV4-3 and TRBJ2-3; no definite D call. The CDR3 is made up of 14 amino acids. Deletions cut 1 base from V and 6 bases from J, with 11 bases between. The germline V gene encodes CDR1 LGHNA and CDR2 YSLEER. CDR3 protein: CASSQGSGADTQYF. The CDR3 DNA sequence: TGCGCCAGCAGCCAAGGGTCAGGTGCTGATACGCAGTATTTT.

The count of this clonotype is one. The chain uses TRBV20-1 and TRBJ2-4; 9 nucleotides match TRBD2. Per germline, CDR1 DFQATT and CDR2 SNEGSKA (reference sequence). Germline trimming cut 5 bases from V and 10 bases from J; bases unmatched to any gene: 12. This CDR3 is built from 14 residues. The CDR3 DNA sequence: TGCAGTGCTCGTCTAGCGGGGACCTCTGGGATTCAGTACTTC. This gives the protein CSARLAGTSGIQYF.

This clonotype has just a few counts. This rearrangement joins TRBV9 to TRBJ2-1, with no clear D. Germline lookup yields CDR1 SGDLS and CDR2 YYNGEE. V was trimmed by 4 bases and J by 9 bases, leaving 14 bases between them. The CDR3 totals 13 residues. This CDR3 reads CASSPHYSFEQFF. The CDR3 region has the DNA TGTGCCAGCAGCCCTCATTACTCGTTTGAGCAGTTCTTC.

The chain uses TRBV5-1 and TRBJ2-3; the match to TRBD2 covers 8 bases. The CDR3 totals 14 residues. Germline assignment: CDR1 SGHRS and CDR2 YFSETQ. V lost 7 bases to trimming and J lost 5 bases; unmatched junction nucleotides: 9. The CDR3 DNA is TGCGCCAGCGTCCTGGGACTAGGGGGAGATACGCAGTATTTT. Protein product: CASVLGLGGDTQYF.

The V call is TRBV5-1, the J call TRBJ1-2, with D possibly matching TRBD1 (5 bases). From germline, CDR1 is SGHRS and CDR2 YFSETQ. The CDR3 has 19 residues. The V end was cut by 1 base, the J end by 5 bases, with 27 bases between. The CDR3 loop reads CASSLFPTLETVSRYGYTF. As DNA, the CDR3 is TGCGCCAGCAGCTTGTTCCCCACGCTCGAGACAGTCAGCAGGTATGGCTACACCTTC.